This TCR beta chain was documented in a study of T cell repertoires in cytomegalovirus infection. Study details: Well-studied HLA-B-restricted CMV epitopes were used in the study alongside recently identified HLA-C-restricted ones.

TCRdb itself ran the reads through MiXCR, one entry per CDR3 protein. Of around 770,000 distinct CDR3 sequences listed, 29% are singletons. This clonotype has only one observation. Its antigen is not known. A much larger clone is a single base away; this may be a read error. The sample in question was cultured CD8+ T cells from PBMCs, obtained from culture after CMV antigen stimulation. This receptor was identified in a human donor in good health (CMV status not recorded). Some clones in this sample may be carry-over from other donors' samples.

In DNA, the CDR3 is TGTGCCAGCACCCAGGGACTAGCGACCTACAATGAGCAGTTCTTC. This codes for CASTQGLATYNEQFF. This chain connects TRBV7-6 to TRBJ2-1; 10 nucleotides match TRBD2. Germline lookup yields CDR1 SGHVS and CDR2 FNYEAQ. This CDR3 contains 15 residues. The V gene end was trimmed by 7 bases and the J gene end by 2 bases; junction bases not matched to a gene: 5.